The source of this T cell receptor beta chain is a study of T cells in Graves' hyperthyroidism and ophthalmopathy. Background on the study: The initial diagnosis was the point when peripheral blood was collected, ahead of any treatment.

Graves' hyperthyroidism was deemed stable given no ophthalmopathy progression within 18 months. Hyperthyroidism had been newly diagnosed in patients aged 18 to 65, and its duration was under 2 months. Fresh 10 ml peripheral blood yielded PBMCs. This clonotype has at least ten counts. Germline V gene sequence: CDR1 MGHRA, CDR2 YSYEKL. The CDR3 length is 18 residues. The V and J ends lost 5 bases and 0 bases, in that order; junction bases with no gene match: 12. Amplified TCR beta CDR3 regions came from RNA transcripts. The TCR CDR3 first-round RT-PCR relied on the HTBI primer set. MiXCR was run by TCRdb on the multiplex PCR reads, yielding one entry per CDR3 protein. The sample lists 300,000 to 400,000 distinct CDR3 sequences, over 11% occurring once.

The sequenced sample consisted of blood. The rearrangement links TRBV4-1 to TRBJ2-3; TRBD2 matches 9 bases. This TCR derives from a woman in her sixties or seventies with Graves' hyperthyroidism. The CDR3, as DNA: TGCGCCAGCAGCTCCAGGTTGCGGGAGGGGACTAGCACAGATACGCAGTATTTT. Translation: CASSSRLREGTSTDTQYF.